The sample holds one count of the clone carrying this TCR beta chain. The antigen remains undetermined. Vbeta (60) and Jbeta (13) primers were used in the PCR. Repertoires were generated with immunoSEQ multiplex PCR, while TCRdb's copy carries only in-frame clones and drops some. The table records some 71,000 clones, approximately 81% of them present only once. The sample originates from a study of cytomegalovirus exposure and HLA in healthy donors. General study results and limits: For most TCR sequences rarity was the rule, although some public TCRs occurred in many donors.

Sample: PBMCs. This clonotype originated in a woman aged 25-40 years in good health and CMV-seropositive.

This CDR3 is CASSLGPQGAVDTQYF. As DNA, the CDR3 is TGCGCCAGCAGCTTGGGACCACAGGGGGCAGTAGATACGCAGTATTTT. The rearrangement joins TRBV5-1 to TRBJ2-3, with 9 bases identical to TRBD1. J was trimmed by 5 bases and V by 0 bases; bases with no gene match: 7. The CDR3 sequence is 16 residues long. CDR1 is SGHRS and CDR2 is YFSETQ in the germline V gene.